The subject of this entry is one T cell receptor beta chain. The ends were cut back, 8 bases at V and 8 bases at J, with 18 bases in the middle. The CDR3 is 14 residues long. This sample was included in a study of blood T cells in healthy people across ages. The wider study: Per two T cells, template switching captured roughly one barcoded beta molecule.

Then a second PCR, running roughly 7 to 11 cycles, was carried out with a sample-barcoded 5' primer and a J-beta primer mix. TCRdb re-called the 5' RACE reads with MiXCR, one entry per CDR3 protein. The table records approximately 1.5 million distinct CDR3 sequences, roughly 43% of them present only once. Source material: blood. This sequence joins TRBV12-3 or TRBV12-4 and TRBJ1-4; D perhaps matches TRBD1 (6 bases). This clonotype was obtained from a woman between 18 and 30 years old in good health. CDR3 region: CASARGANWEKLFF. CDR3 sequence (DNA): TGTGCCAGCGCGAGGGGGGCTAATTGGGAAAAACTGTTTTTT.